The 27 T cell receptor beta chains below were found in one sample sequenced in a study of blood T cell repertoires in COVID-19. Sequencing was performed with immunoSEQ multiplex PCR; in TCRdb, only in-frame clones are kept and a portion is missing. The sample lists about 220,000 clones; approximately 80% were seen once. The material sequenced was PBMCs or T cells enriched from blood (not recorded which). The receptors here all came from a woman between 40 and 50 years old with acute COVID-19.

This clone was seen repeatedly, ten times or more. The genes are TRBV10-2 and TRBJ1-2; 9 nucleotides line up with TRBD1. Germline V gives CDR1 WSHSY, CDR2 SAAADI. V was clipped by 3 bases and J by 6 bases; unmatched bases: 8. The CDR3 is made up of 15 amino acids. This chain's CDR3 is CASSDTGQGGDGYTF. The CDR3 DNA reads as TGCGCCAGCAGTGATACGGGACAGGGCGGCGATGGCTACACCTTC.

This sequence joins TRBV5-1 and TRBJ2-1; the match to TRBD2 covers 9 bases. The V segment lost 5 bases and the J segment 4 bases; nucleotides outside the gene matches: 4. This CDR3 is 14 amino acids long. Germline CDR1 SGHRS, CDR2 YFSETQ. Here the CDR3 DNA reads TGCGCCAGCAGTTCTAGCGGGGTTTACAATGAGCAGTTCTTC. As protein: CASSSSGVYNEQFF.

The V and J genes are TRBV19 and TRBJ2-1; 14 bases align to TRBD2. CDR3 length: 15 amino acids. With 5 bases clipped from V and 9 bases from J, the junction kept 6 bases outside the gene matches. The germline V gene has CDR1 LNHDA and CDR2 SQIVND (reference sequence). CDR3 region: CASSPRLAGGAEQFF. For the CDR3, the DNA is TGTGCCAGTAGTCCAAGACTAGCGGGAGGGGCTGAGCAGTTCTTC. The full variable domain, completed using reference TRBV19 and TRBJ2-1, is DGGITQSPKYLFRKEGQNVTLSCEQNLNHDAMYWYRQDPGQGLRLIYYSQIVNDFQKGDIAEGYSVSREKKESFPLTVTSAQKNPTAFYLCASSPRLAGGAEQFFGPGTRLTVL.

V is TRBV30 and J is TRBJ2-1; no definite D call. CDR1 and CDR2 (germline): GTSNPN, SVGIG (reference sequence). Deletions cut 2 bases from V and 4 bases from J, with 15 bases between. This CDR3 spans 15 amino acids. The CDR3 loop is CAWSPDNRRYNEQFF. The CDR3 DNA reads TGTGCCTGGAGTCCTGACAACCGCCGATACAATGAGCAGTTCTTC.

The chain couples TRBV7-3 to TRBJ2-2, with 14 bases matching TRBD2. CDR3 length: 18 residues. CDR1 SGHTA and CDR2 FQGTGA come from the germline V gene. Trimming took 5 bases from V and 3 from J; bases not matched to a gene: 8. The CDR3: CASSTGLAGVSHTGELFF. Here the CDR3 DNA reads TGTGCCAGCAGCACGGGACTAGCGGGAGTTTCCCACACCGGGGAGCTGTTTTTT.

A single count supports this clone. The chain employs TRBV28 and TRBJ1-1, with D perhaps TRBD1 (5 bases). This CDR3 spans 14 amino acids. From germline, CDR1 is MDHEN and CDR2 SYDVKM. The V end was cut by 6 bases, the J end by 6 bases, with 17 bases between. As DNA, the CDR3 is TGTGCCAGCAGAGAGGACACCCCCCTGGCTGAAGCTTTCTTT. Translation gives CASREDTPLAEAFF.

This clone was detected once. This rearrangement joins TRBV13 to TRBJ2-1, with 8 positions matching TRBD2. V shed 5 bases and J 7 bases; nucleotides not matched to a gene: 13. In germline, CDR1 is PRHDT, CDR2 FYEKMQ (reference sequence). The length of the CDR3 is 16 residues. CDR3: CASSTNPGLVGNEQFF. CDR3 sequence (DNA): TGTGCCAGCAGCACCAATCCGGGACTAGTTGGGAATGAGCAGTTCTTC.

The chain has TRBV28 and TRBJ2-7; 9 bases match TRBD2. The germline gives CDR1 MDHEN, CDR2 SYDVKM. This CDR3 contains 13 residues. V dropped 9 bases and J dropped 7; count of bases not matched to a gene: 10. The CDR3 coding sequence is TGTGCCAGTCGCGCTAGCGGGATAGGGGAGCAGTACTTC. The encoded protein is CASRASGIGEQYF.

The CDR3 coding sequence is TGTGCCAGCAGCCAAAGCGGGGGGCCCCGCAATGAGCAGTTCTTC. The encoded protein is CASSQSGGPRNEQFF. The chain joins TRBV4-2 to TRBJ2-1, with 9 bases lining up with TRBD2. The germline V gene has CDR1 LGHNA and CDR2 YNFKEQ. The junction had 5 bases not matched to a gene; V was cut back by 2 bases and J by 6 bases. This CDR3 is built from 15 residues.

The V gene is TRBV2, the J gene TRBJ1-3, with D perhaps TRBD1 (6 bases). Germline V gene data show CDR1 as SNHLY and CDR2 as FYNNEI. Trimming left V 4 bases short and J 0 bases short, with 22 bases between. This CDR3 spans 19 amino acids. The chain's CDR3 is CASSVRGRPRWNSGNTIYF. DNA of the CDR3: TGTGCCAGCAGTGTCAGGGGACGCCCCAGGTGGAACTCTGGAAACACCATATATTTT.

This rearrangement joins TRBV7-3 to TRBJ2-3, with 9 bases that match TRBD2. Germline CDR1 SGHTA, CDR2 FQGTGA. This CDR3 has 18 residues. V dropped 5 bases and J dropped 3; count of bases not matched to a gene: 15. For the CDR3, the DNA is TGTGCCAGCAGCAAAAATGCAGCGGGGGGCGTTCCGACAGATACGCAGTATTTT. Its translation: CASSKNAAGGVPTDTQYF.

CDR3 loop: CASSSHPGTSGGETQYF. DNA of the CDR3: TGTGCCAGCAGCTCCCACCCCGGGACTAGCGGGGGGGAGACCCAGTACTTC. The genes are TRBV7-2 and TRBJ2-5, with 15 nucleotides matching TRBD2. The CDR3 contains 17 residues. With V trimmed by 4 bases and J by 5 bases, 8 bases remained unmatched. Germline loops: CDR1 SGHTA, CDR2 FQGNSA.

The rearrangement uses TRBV11-2 and TRBJ2-7, with 8 bases that match TRBD1. J gave up 2 bases and V 5 bases, and 5 bases lay outside the gene matches. The CDR3 consists of 14 residues. The germline V gene encodes CDR1 SGHAT and CDR2 FQNNGV. Here the CDR3 DNA reads TGTGCCAGCAGCATCGGACAGGGAGCCTACGAGCAGTACTTC. It encodes CASSIGQGAYEQYF.

The chain recombines TRBV5-1 with TRBJ2-7, with 8 bases matching TRBD1. The CDR3 has 14 residues. After removal of 0 bases from V and 2 bases from J, the junction contained 1 base not matched to a gene. Germline CDR1 SGHRS, CDR2 YFSETQ. The CDR3 DNA follows: TGCGCCAGCAGCTTGGAACAGGGGGCCTACGAGCAGTACTTC. It is translated as CASSLEQGAYEQYF.

This clone appeared a few times. This chain links TRBV10-1 with TRBJ1-2, with D maybe TRBD1 (6 bases). V lost 0 bases and J lost 6, with 8 bases in between. CDR3 length equals 13 residues. Germline values: CDR1 WNHNN, CDR2 SYGVQD (reference sequence). The CDR3 DNA reads as TGCGCCAGCAGTGAGTCGGGGGCGCATGGCTACACCTTC. This encodes CASSESGAHGYTF.

CDR3 loop: CASNPTGANYGYTF. DNA for the CDR3: TGTGCCAGCAATCCGACAGGAGCAAACTATGGCTACACCTTC. J is TRBJ1-2 and V is TRBV6-6; D may be TRBD1 (6 bases). V was cut by 7 bases and J by 2 bases, with 14 bases left in between. This CDR3 region has 14 residues. CDR1 MNHNY and CDR2 SVGAGI come from the germline V gene (reference sequence).

A remark on this clone: One base away lies a much larger clone, so this may be a sequencing read error. The sample contains more than one DNA sequence encoding this CDR3. The chain carries TRBV19 and TRBJ2-7, with a tentative D call TRBD2 (6 bases). From germline, CDR1 is LNHDA and CDR2 SQIVND (reference sequence). CDR3 length: 13 residues. V was pared by 3 bases and J by 0 bases, with 6 bases between. CDR3 in amino acids: CASSIGSSYEQYF. The CDR3 coding sequence is TGTGCCAGTAGTATCGGGAGCTCCTACGAGCAGTACTTC.

The CDR3 loop reads CASSQAFSGANVLTF. CDR3 in DNA: TGTGCCAGCAGCCAGGCCTTCTCTGGGGCCAACGTCCTGACTTTC. The rearrangement uses TRBV5-6 and TRBJ2-6; D is unresolved. The germline gives CDR1 SGHDT, CDR2 YYEEEE. The CDR3 spans 15 residues. V lost 4 bases, J lost 0 bases, and 8 bases lay in between.

The rearrangement joins TRBV19 to TRBJ1-3, with D perhaps TRBD1 (5 bases). The CDR3 totals 15 residues. Trimming left V 3 bases short and J 2 bases short, with 11 bases between. The V gene's germline CDR1 is LNHDA and CDR2 SQIVND (reference sequence). In DNA, the CDR3 is TGTGCCAGTAGTATTATCGGACATGCTGGAAACACCATATATTTT. It specifies CASSIIGHAGNTIYF.

This rearrangement joins TRBV7-9 to TRBJ1-1; 9 positions match TRBD1. The CDR3 is 14 amino acids. In germline, CDR1 is SEHNR, CDR2 FQNEAQ (reference sequence). Trimming cost V 5 bases and J 3 bases; bases outside gene matches: 4. The CDR3 loop reads CASSQGQGDTEAFF. DNA of the CDR3: TGTGCCAGCAGCCAGGGACAGGGAGACACTGAAGCTTTCTTT.

The rearrangement uses TRBV28 and TRBJ1-5; D remains ambiguous. The germline V gene has CDR1 MDHEN and CDR2 SYDVKM. V gave up 5 bases and J gave up 6 bases, with 20 bases separating them. This CDR3 region has 16 residues. In DNA, the CDR3 is TGTGCCAGCAGTCGCCGGGGAGGCCTTCGAGGTCAGCCCCAGCATTTT. Translating gives CASSRRGGLRGQPQHF.

The chain combines TRBV6-5 with TRBJ2-3; maybe TRBD1 (7 bases). The V and J ends lost 6 bases and 6 bases respectively, with 13 bases between them. CDR1 is MNHEY, CDR2 SVGAGI, per germline. The CDR3 runs to 13 residues. DNA for the CDR3: TGTGCCAGCAGCGGAGGGGGCTGGGATACGCAGTATTTT. Protein sequence: CASSGGGWDTQYF.

V gene TRBV5-1 combines with J gene TRBJ1-1; tentatively, D is TRBD1 (6 bases). From germline, CDR1 is SGHRS and CDR2 YFSETQ. With 2 bases removed from V and 8 bases from J, the gap between germline ends came to 19 bases. The CDR3 sequence is 15 residues long. The CDR3 nucleotides are TGCGCCAGCAGCTTCCGTCAGGGGCCCCCTAGCGAAGCTTTCTTT. Protein sequence: CASSFRQGPPSEAFF.

The rearrangement uses TRBV5-1 and TRBJ2-3, with 7 bases lining up with TRBD2. The germline V gene has CDR1 SGHRS and CDR2 YFSETQ. With 0 bases clipped from V and 4 bases from J, the junction kept 5 bases outside the gene matches. This CDR3 region has 15 residues. The CDR3 DNA sequence: TGCGCCAGCAGCTTGGAGCGACGGGGGGCAGATACGCAGTATTTT. Residues: CASSLERRGADTQYF.

This chain connects TRBV2 to TRBJ1-2; D remains ambiguous. Germline loops: CDR1 SNHLY, CDR2 FYNNEI. V was clipped by 4 bases and J by 5 bases, with 14 bases between them. CDR3 length equals 14 residues. CDR3 bases: TGTGCCAGCAGTGTTCAGGTCTTTGAATATGGCTACACCTTC. It is translated as CASSVQVFEYGYTF.

This sequence joins TRBV6-4 and TRBJ1-2; 7 bases fit TRBD1. The trim removed 2 bases at V and 4 bases at J, leaving 4 bases unmatched. There are 14 residues in the CDR3. The germline gives CDR1 MRHNA, CDR2 SNTAGT. The chain's CDR3 is CASSDETGPYGYTF. The CDR3 DNA follows: TGTGCCAGCAGTGACGAGACAGGGCCCTATGGCTACACCTTC.

The V gene is TRBV6-5, the J gene TRBJ1-5; 7 nucleotides align to TRBD1. Germline CDR1 MNHEY, CDR2 SVGAGI. The CDR3 extends over 13 amino acids. V lost 6 bases to trimming and J lost 3 bases; unmatched junction nucleotides: 2. The CDR3 sequence: CASRGQVNQPQHF. The CDR3 coding sequence is TGTGCCAGCAGAGGACAGGTCAATCAGCCCCAGCATTTT.